Each of the 29 T cell receptor beta chains below was sequenced from the same sample in a study of shared clonotypes between healthy human individuals (TCRdb year 2020). Library creation used the immunoSEQ multiplex PCR assay. In TCRdb, the immuneACCESS table is reduced to in-frame sequences with V and J assigned. These tables do not hold every clone; where another copy was compared, an unresolved V gene accounts for under half, and the others remain unexplained. The table for this sample lists about 2.4 million clones; approximately 92% of them were counted only once. The ten largest make up about 0.13% of the sample. Input material: naive CD4+ T cells sorted from blood. The cell subset or site label, read with the paper, signifies: CD45RA+ positively selected. The receptors here all came from a man younger than 35 in good health.

This rearrangement joins TRBV18 to TRBJ1-2; 9 bases match TRBD1. J lost 4 bases, V lost 3 bases, and 9 bases had no gene match. The CDR3 covers 16 residues. Germline V gene data show CDR1 as KGHSH and CDR2 as LQKENI. The CDR3 here is CASSPNRGPASYGYTF. The CDR3 nucleotides read TGTGCCAGCTCACCTAACAGGGGGCCTGCCAGCTATGGCTACACCTTC.

There are a few counts of this clone. The chain recombines TRBV2 with TRBJ1-6; D is unclear. From germline, CDR1 is SNHLY and CDR2 FYNNEI. The CDR3 loop spans 12 amino acids. Trimming removed 4 bases at V and 7 bases at J, with 5 bases between. CDR3 sequence reads: CASSGPNSPLHF. The CDR3, as DNA: TGTGCCAGCAGTGGACCGAATTCACCCCTCCACTTT. The variable domain in full, with the rest retrieved from reference TRBV2 and TRBJ1-6, is EPEVTQTPSHQVTQMGQEVILRCVPISNHLYFYWYRQILGQKVEFLVSFYNNEISEKSEIFDDQFSVERPDGSNFTLKIRSTKLEDSAMYFCASSGPNSPLHFGNGTRLTVT.

V and J are TRBV30 and TRBJ1-6; tentatively, D is TRBD1 (5 bases). The germline V gene encodes CDR1 GTSNPN and CDR2 SVGIG (reference sequence). Trimming cost V 3 bases and J 1 base, with 10 bases left between them. The CDR3 sequence is 15 residues long. CDR3: CAWSFGGSYNSPLHF. DNA of the CDR3: TGTGCCTGGAGCTTCGGGGGGTCCTATAATTCACCCCTCCACTTT. Looking up the rest from reference TRBV30 and TRBJ1-6 gives the full variable domain: SQTIHQWPATLVQPVGSPLSLECTVEGTSNPNLYWYRQAAGRGLQLLFYSVGIGQISSEVPQNLSASRPQDRQFILSSKKLLLSDSGFYLCAWSFGGSYNSPLHFGNGTRLTVT.

The rearrangement uses TRBV27 and TRBJ2-1; the match to TRBD2 covers 10 bases. CDR1 and CDR2 from the germline V gene are MNHEY and SMNVEV (reference sequence). The CDR3 length is 15 residues. The junction had 4 bases not matched to a gene; V was cut back by 6 bases and J by 2 bases. CDR3 amino acids: CASSLAGATYNEQFF. The CDR3 nucleotides are TGTGCCAGCAGCCTAGCGGGGGCCACCTACAATGAGCAGTTCTTC.

This chain connects TRBV5-5 to TRBJ1-3, with TRBD1 matching 7 bases. This CDR3 is built from 15 residues. V shed 4 bases and J 2 bases; nucleotides not matched to a gene: 6. Per the germline V gene, CDR1 is SGHKS and CDR2 is YYEKEE (reference sequence). DNA of the CDR3: TGTGCCAGCAGCCTACAGGGGCCAGCTGGAAACACCATATATTTT. Its translation: CASSLQGPAGNTIYF.

In DNA form, the CDR3 reads TGTGCCAGCAGCTTTTCAGGGGAGCAGTTCTTC. This gives the protein CASSFSGEQFF. J is TRBJ2-1 and V is TRBV11-1; weak D call: TRBD1 (5 bases). V lost 3 bases and J 10 bases, leaving 7 bases between the germline ends. This CDR3 spans 11 amino acids. Germline CDR1 and CDR2: SGHAT and FQDESV (reference sequence).

This sequence joins TRBV18 and TRBJ2-1; D may be TRBD1 or TRBD2 (5 bases each). The CDR3 is 15 residues long. The V gene lost 0 bases and the J gene lost 8 bases, with 14 bases spanning the gap. The germline gives CDR1 KGHSH, CDR2 LQKENI. CDR3 sequence: CASSPPLVGRDEQFF. The CDR3 nucleotides read TGTGCCAGCTCACCACCTTTAGTGGGACGGGATGAGCAGTTCTTC.

The chain links TRBV10-3 to TRBJ1-2; 9 nucleotides match TRBD1. Germline CDR1 ENHRY, CDR2 SYGVKD. V dropped 8 bases and J dropped 4; count of bases not matched to a gene: 8. CDR3 length: 14 residues. The CDR3: CAIGQDRGGYGYTF. In DNA form, the CDR3 reads TGTGCCATCGGACAGGACAGGGGCGGCTATGGCTACACCTTC.

Concerning this clone: Germline and junction disagree at one end, which may indicate a read error. The J gene is TRBJ2-5, the V gene TRBV7-9; possible D gene TRBD1, 5 bases. CDR1 is SEHNR, CDR2 FQNEAQ, per germline (reference sequence). This CDR3 region has 12 residues. This chain's CDR3 is CASSLIPQQVNF. CDR3 bases: TGTGCCAGCAGCTTAATCCCCCAACAGGTCAACTTC.

The chain carries TRBV29-1 and TRBJ2-7; D is perhaps TRBD2 (6 bases). CDR1 and CDR2 from the germline V gene are SQVTM and ANQGSEA. CDR3 size: 14 residues. The V gene lost 5 bases and the J gene lost 0 bases, with 14 bases spanning the gap. In DNA form, the CDR3 reads TGCAGCGTTATTGACCGGGGGAGCTCCTACGAGCAGTACTTC. This codes for CSVIDRGSSYEQYF.

V usage is TRBV2 and J usage is TRBJ2-1; TRBD2 matches at 8 bases. This CDR3 is 12 amino acids long. The ends lost 8 bases at V and 10 bases at J; junction bases unmatched: 7. Germline V CDR1 and CDR2: SNHLY, FYNNEI. The CDR3 region is CASVYIAGEQFF. The CDR3 bases are TGTGCCAGCGTCTATATAGCGGGAGAGCAGTTCTTC.

In this sample, this clone turned up once. The J gene is TRBJ2-7, the V gene TRBV6-5; 9 nucleotides align to TRBD1. Germline V gene data show CDR1 as MNHEY and CDR2 as SVGAGI. This CDR3 contains 14 residues. Trimming took 7 bases from V and 3 from J; bases not matched to a gene: 7. CDR3 coding DNA: TGTGCCAGCACCGGACAGGGGCAGGGCTACGAGCAGTACTTC. Protein: CASTGQGQGYEQYF.

This clone was picked up one time. The chain uses TRBV6-4 and TRBJ2-1; a possible D gene is TRBD2 (5 bases). Germline values: CDR1 MRHNA, CDR2 SNTAGT. The CDR3 is 14 residues long. V was shortened by 5 bases and J by 5 bases, with 13 bases between the two germline ends. This CDR3 reads CASSPGAGDNEQFF. In nucleotides, the CDR3 is TGTGCCAGCAGTCCCGGTGCGGGTGACAATGAGCAGTTCTTC.

The chain joins TRBV19 to TRBJ1-1, with D unresolved. The CDR3 loop spans 16 amino acids. V gave up 0 bases and J gave up 0 bases, with 11 bases separating them. Per the germline V gene, CDR1 is LNHDA and CDR2 is SQIVND (reference sequence). CDR3 nucleotide sequence: TGTGCCAGTAGTATAGAGGGAGGGCAGTTGAACACTGAAGCTTTCTTT. It codes for CASSIEGGQLNTEAFF. The full variable domain, with the rest looked up from reference TRBV19 and TRBJ1-1, is DGGITQSPKYLFRKEGQNVTLSCEQNLNHDAMYWYRQDPGQGLRLIYYSQIVNDFQKGDIAEGYSVSREKKESFPLTVTSAQKNPTAFYLCASSIEGGQLNTEAFFGQGTRLTVV.

The chain couples TRBV20-1 to TRBJ2-1; unclear D gene. CDR1 is DFQATT and CDR2 is SNEGSKA in the germline V gene (reference sequence). V lost 3 bases, J lost 12 bases, and 9 bases lay in between. The CDR3 extends over 10 amino acids. For the CDR3, the DNA is TGCAGTGCTAGGACCGTACGGCAGTTCTTC. Protein: CSARTVRQFF.

The chain combines TRBV5-5 with TRBJ2-5, with 9 bases fitting TRBD2. Germline V gives CDR1 SGHKS, CDR2 YYEKEE (reference sequence). The CDR3 has 16 residues. V was clipped by 1 base and J by 5 bases; unmatched bases: 9. CDR3: CASSLSGGGARETQYF. DNA of the CDR3: TGTGCCAGCAGCTTGAGTGGCGGGGGGGCCAGGGAGACCCAGTACTTC.

The chain carries TRBV11-2 and TRBJ1-5, with 7 bases that match TRBD1. Looked up from germline, CDR1 is SGHAT and CDR2 is FQNNGV. The CDR3 length is 14 residues. V lost 6 bases to trimming and J lost 1 base; unmatched junction nucleotides: 3. Here the CDR3 DNA reads TGTGCCAGCAGAGGGGGACAGAGCAATCAGCCCCAGCATTTT. Translating gives CASRGGQSNQPQHF.

The count of this clone is one. V is TRBV6-5 and J is TRBJ2-1, with D possibly TRBD1 on 6 matching bases. Between the trimmed V and J ends, which lost 4 bases and 0 bases, there was a span of 13 bases. The CDR3 contains 16 residues. Germline loops: CDR1 MNHEY, CDR2 SVGAGI. The chain's CDR3 is CASSSQGTGSYNEQFF. CDR3 DNA: TGTGCCAGCAGTTCCCAGGGGACGGGCTCCTACAATGAGCAGTTCTTC.

The genes are TRBV5-1 and TRBJ2-3; D not resolved. CDR3 size: 13 residues. V was shortened by 1 base and J by 4 bases, with 7 bases between the two germline ends. Germline V lookup: CDR1 SGHRS, CDR2 YFSETQ. The DNA of the CDR3 is TGCGCCAGCAGCTTGAGTCTTGCAGATACGCAGTATTTT. It specifies CASSLSLADTQYF.

The rearrangement uses TRBV6-4 and TRBJ2-1; possibly TRBD2 for D (6 bases). CDR3 length: 15 amino acids. The V end was cut by 4 bases, the J end by 5 bases, with 15 bases between. The germline V gene encodes CDR1 MRHNA and CDR2 SNTAGT. The CDR3 is CASSGVGGVNNEQFF. CDR3 sequence (DNA): TGTGCCAGCAGTGGCGTGGGGGGAGTAAACAATGAGCAGTTCTTC.

In nucleotides, the CDR3 is TGTGCCAGCAGTCCGGACAGACTCCTTTCCTACGAGCAGTACTTC. Translated: CASSPDRLLSYEQYF. This chain links TRBV27 with TRBJ2-7, with D tentatively TRBD1 (6 bases). This CDR3 contains 15 residues. CDR1 is MNHEY and CDR2 is SMNVEV in the germline V gene (reference sequence). Trimming pared 5 bases from V and 1 base from J, leaving 15 bases between.

The V gene is TRBV15, the J gene TRBJ2-2, with D unresolved. Germline-derived CDR1 and CDR2 are LNHNV and YYDKDF (reference sequence). V lost 5 bases and J lost 1, with 8 bases in between. CDR3 length: 14 residues. CDR3 nucleotides: TGTGCCACCAGCCCCCTAGGGAACACCGGGGAGCTGTTTTTT. Residues: CATSPLGNTGELFF.

V usage is TRBV4-2 and J usage is TRBJ2-1, with TRBD1 matching 10 bases. CDR3 length equals 16 residues. V shed 1 base, J shed 6 bases, and the junction held 6 bases outside the gene matches. Germline CDR1 and CDR2: LGHNA and YNFKEQ. CDR3 bases: TGTGCCAGCAGCCAAGGGTGGACAGGGGGGGTCAATGAGCAGTTCTTC. Translated: CASSQGWTGGVNEQFF.

The rearrangement uses TRBV7-2 and TRBJ1-1, with D unclear. The V gene's germline CDR1 is SGHTA and CDR2 FQGNSA. This CDR3 is built from 14 residues. V lost 1 base and J 5 bases, leaving 11 bases between the germline ends. The DNA of the CDR3 is TGTGCCAGCAGCTTAGTAGGGTTGGGGACTGAAGCTTTCTTT. This translates into CASSLVGLGTEAFF.

This sequence joins TRBV19 and TRBJ1-2; no firm D call. Germline V gene lookup returns CDR1 LNHDA and CDR2 SQIVND (reference sequence). The V end lost 4 bases, the J end lost 7 bases, and 10 bases lay between the germline ends. The CDR3 sequence is 12 residues long. CDR3 DNA sequence: TGTGCCAGTAGTAAATCAGAGGTTGGCTACACCTTC. Its protein is CASSKSEVGYTF.

The chain links TRBV4-1 to TRBJ2-1; TRBD2 matches 7 bases. V was clipped by 0 bases and J by 1 base; unmatched bases: 18. CDR1 is MGHRA and CDR2 is YSYEKL in the germline V gene. This CDR3 region has 21 residues. The CDR3 sequence: CASSQDRPLAMAVGSYNEQFF. The CDR3 DNA reads as TGCGCCAGCAGCCAAGATCGGCCACTAGCGATGGCTGTAGGGTCCTACAATGAGCAGTTCTTC.

This sequence joins TRBV2 and TRBJ2-4; D not resolved. V was clipped by 6 bases and J by 0 bases, with 12 bases between them. The CDR3 sequence is 15 residues long. Germline V lookup: CDR1 SNHLY, CDR2 FYNNEI. This chain's CDR3 is CASSVTVIAKNIQYF. The CDR3 DNA reads as TGTGCCAGCAGCGTAACAGTTATAGCCAAAAACATTCAGTACTTC.

The V call is TRBV10-3, the J call TRBJ2-3; 11 bases line up with TRBD2. The CDR3 runs to 19 residues. V dropped 5 bases and J dropped 0; count of bases not matched to a gene: 13. CDR1 ENHRY and CDR2 SYGVKD come from the germline V gene. CDR3 in DNA: TGTGCCATCAGTCACTTACCTATTAGCGGGGGGGCTAGCACAGATACGCAGTATTTT. Translated, it gives CAISHLPISGGASTDTQYF.

The chain employs TRBV6-4 and TRBJ2-3; D is unclear. Between the trimmed V and J ends, which lost 4 bases and 0 bases, there was a span of 14 bases. The CDR3 has 16 residues. Germline V gene sequence: CDR1 MRHNA, CDR2 SNTAGT. The CDR3 DNA sequence: TGTGCCAGCAGTGTTTCCTCGGCCGCTAGCACAGATACGCAGTATTTT. Translated: CASSVSSAASTDTQYF.